The present entry profiles one TCR beta chain with its context. This CDR3 has 14 residues. With 5 bases removed from V and 1 base from J, the gap between germline ends came to 11 bases. CDR1 and CDR2 from the germline V gene are LNHDA and SQIVND (reference sequence). As processed by the authors: For nucleated cells, counts were estimated from reference gene primer amplification. Generated by immunoSEQ multiplex PCR, the TCRdb table keeps only in-frame clones and is missing some. V and J calls and clone size are those listed in that table; D and trimming were worked out from the DNA. This table holds about 70,000 clones, roughly 80% found once. These data come from a study of blood T cell repertoires in COVID-19. Study in general: Sites in the United States, Italy and Spain provided acute and convalescent COVID-19 samples. In each case, the material was cDNA or gDNA derived from T cells, B-cell-depleted T cells, or PBMCs.

Material: peripheral blood. The TCR sequence derives from a man under 40 with COVID-19, enrolled during active disease. The V and J genes are TRBV19 and TRBJ2-5; possibly TRBD2 for D (6 bases). CDR3 coding DNA: TGTGCCAGTAGTCAGACTAGTCTCCAAGAGACCCAGTACTTC. Protein sequence: CASSQTSLQETQYF.